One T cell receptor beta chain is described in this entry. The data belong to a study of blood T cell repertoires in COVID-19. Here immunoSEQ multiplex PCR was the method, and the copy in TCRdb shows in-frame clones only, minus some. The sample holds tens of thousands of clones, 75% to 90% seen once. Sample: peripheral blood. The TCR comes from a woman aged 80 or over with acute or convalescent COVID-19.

Written as DNA, the CDR3 is TGCGCCAGCAGCCAAGGGACAGGGGGGAGGAATGAGCAGTTCTTC. Its protein product is CASSQGTGGRNEQFF. The rearrangement uses TRBV4-1 and TRBJ2-1, with TRBD1 matching over 10 bases. With 1 base clipped from V and 7 bases from J, the junction kept 4 bases outside the gene matches. This CDR3 has 15 amino acids. Germline loops: CDR1 MGHRA, CDR2 YSYEKL.